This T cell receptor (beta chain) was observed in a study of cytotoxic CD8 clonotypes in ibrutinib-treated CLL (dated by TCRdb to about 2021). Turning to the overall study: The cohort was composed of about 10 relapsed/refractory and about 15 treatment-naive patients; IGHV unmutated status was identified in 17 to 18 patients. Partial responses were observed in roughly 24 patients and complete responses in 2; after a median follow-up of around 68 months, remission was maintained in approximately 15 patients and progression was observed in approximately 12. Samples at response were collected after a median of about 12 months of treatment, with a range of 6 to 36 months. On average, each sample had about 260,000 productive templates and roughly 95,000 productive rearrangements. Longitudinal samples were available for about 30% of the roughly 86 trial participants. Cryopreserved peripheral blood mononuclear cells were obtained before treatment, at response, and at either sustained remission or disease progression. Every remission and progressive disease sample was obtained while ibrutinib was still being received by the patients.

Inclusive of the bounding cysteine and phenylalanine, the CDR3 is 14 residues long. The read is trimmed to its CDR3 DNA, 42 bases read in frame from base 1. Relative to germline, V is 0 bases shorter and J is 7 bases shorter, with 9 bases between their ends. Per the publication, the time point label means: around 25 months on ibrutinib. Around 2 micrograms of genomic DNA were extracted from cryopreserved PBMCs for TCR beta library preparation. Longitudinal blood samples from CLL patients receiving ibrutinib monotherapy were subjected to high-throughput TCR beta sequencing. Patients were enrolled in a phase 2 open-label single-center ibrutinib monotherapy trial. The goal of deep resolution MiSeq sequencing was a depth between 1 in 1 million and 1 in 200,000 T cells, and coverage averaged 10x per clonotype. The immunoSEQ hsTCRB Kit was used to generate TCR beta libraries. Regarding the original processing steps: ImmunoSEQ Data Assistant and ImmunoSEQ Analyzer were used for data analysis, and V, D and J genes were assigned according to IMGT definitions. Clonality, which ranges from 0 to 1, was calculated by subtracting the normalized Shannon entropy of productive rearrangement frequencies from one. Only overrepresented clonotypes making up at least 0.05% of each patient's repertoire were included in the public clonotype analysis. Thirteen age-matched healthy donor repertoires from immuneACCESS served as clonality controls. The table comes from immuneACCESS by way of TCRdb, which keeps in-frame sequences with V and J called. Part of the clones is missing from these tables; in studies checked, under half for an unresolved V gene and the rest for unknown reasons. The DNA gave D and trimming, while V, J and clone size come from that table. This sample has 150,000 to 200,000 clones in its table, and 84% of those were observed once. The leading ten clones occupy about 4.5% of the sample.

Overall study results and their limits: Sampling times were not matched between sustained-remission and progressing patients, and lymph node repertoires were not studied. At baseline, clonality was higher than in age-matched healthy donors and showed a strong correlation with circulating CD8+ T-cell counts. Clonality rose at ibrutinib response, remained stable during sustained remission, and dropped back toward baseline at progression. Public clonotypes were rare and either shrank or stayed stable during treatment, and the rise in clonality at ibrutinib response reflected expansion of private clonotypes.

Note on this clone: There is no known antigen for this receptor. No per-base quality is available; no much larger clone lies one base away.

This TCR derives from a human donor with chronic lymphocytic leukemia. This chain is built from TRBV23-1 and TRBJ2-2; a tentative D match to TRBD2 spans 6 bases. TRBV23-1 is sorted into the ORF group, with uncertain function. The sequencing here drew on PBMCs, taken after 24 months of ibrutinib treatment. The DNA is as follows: TGCGCCAGCAGTCAATCGGGCGGGGACGGGGAGCTGTTTTTT. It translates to CASSQSGGDGELFF.